The 25 T cell receptor beta chains in this list originate from one sample, sequenced in a study of cytomegalovirus exposure and HLA in healthy donors. Both 60 Vbeta primers and 13 Jbeta primers went into the PCR. Here immunoSEQ multiplex PCR was the method, and the copy in TCRdb shows in-frame clones only, minus some. Of about 140,000 clones listed, roughly 76% are singletons. What was sequenced was PBMCs. These receptors all come from a female donor in good health and CMV-seronegative.

The rearrangement joins TRBV30 to TRBJ2-3; the match to TRBD1 covers 7 bases. J gave up 6 bases and V 5 bases, and 8 bases lay outside the gene matches. The CDR3 contains 13 residues. Germline V gene data show CDR1 as GTSNPN and CDR2 as SVGIG (reference sequence). Written as DNA, the CDR3 is TGTGCCTGGGGAACCGGGACAGAGGATACGCAGTATTTT. This codes for CAWGTGTEDTQYF. Using reference TRBV30 and TRBJ2-3 for the parts outside the CDR3, the full variable domain is SQTIHQWPATLVQPVGSPLSLECTVEGTSNPNLYWYRQAAGRGLQLLFYSVGIGQISSEVPQNLSASRPQDRQFILSSKKLLLSDSGFYLCAWGTGTEDTQYFGPGTRLTVL.

The rearrangement uses TRBV4-1 and TRBJ2-4; D is undetermined. This CDR3 contains 13 residues. V gave up 0 bases and J gave up 9 bases, with 9 bases separating them. From germline, CDR1 is MGHRA and CDR2 YSYEKL. CDR3 DNA: TGCGCCAGCAGCCAAGAGCCAGGAAGCATTCAGTACTTC. It is translated as CASSQEPGSIQYF.

The chain couples TRBV4-1 to TRBJ2-5, with D possibly being TRBD2 (6 bases). The germline V and J ends were trimmed by 1 base and 0 bases, with 18 bases remaining between them. Germline V gene lookup returns CDR1 MGHRA and CDR2 YSYEKL. This CDR3 has 18 amino acids. As DNA, the CDR3 is TGCGCCAGCAGCCAAGTCGGGTGGCGGGGCCCTCACCAAGAGACCCAGTACTTC. Residues: CASSQVGWRGPHQETQYF.

A remark on this clone: A junction boundary mismatches the germline segment, possibly from a read error. The genes are TRBV11-2 and TRBJ1-2; weak D call: TRBD1 (5 bases). Germline V gives CDR1 SGHAT, CDR2 FQNNGV. This CDR3 has 15 amino acids. DNA for the CDR3: TGTGCCAGCAGTTTAGACAGCCCGGCGGCGGGGGGCTACACCTTC. Residues: CASSLDSPAAGGYTF.

This clone was picked up many times. The J gene is TRBJ1-1, the V gene TRBV28; 7 positions match TRBD1. The CDR3 length is 14 residues. Trimming removed 5 bases from V and 0 bases from J; junction bases left unmatched: 3. Germline V lookup: CDR1 MDHEN, CDR2 SYDVKM. CDR3 DNA sequence: TGTGCCAGCAGTCTCAGGGGGGTGAACACTGAAGCTTTCTTT. It encodes CASSLRGVNTEAFF. Full variable domain (rest looked up from reference TRBV28 and TRBJ1-1): DVKVTQSSRYLVKRTGEKVFLECVQDMDHENMFWYRQDPGLGLRLIYFSYDVKMKEKGDIPEGYSVSREKKERFSLILESASTNQTSMYLCASSLRGVNTEAFFGQGTRLTVV.

The chain is built from TRBV5-1 and TRBJ2-3, with 13 bases lining up with TRBD2. The germline V gene encodes CDR1 SGHRS and CDR2 YFSETQ. The CDR3 length is 14 residues. V was pared by 3 bases and J by 6 bases, with 1 base of the junction left unmatched. As DNA, the CDR3 is TGCGCCAGCAGCTCACTAGCGGGAGGGGATACGCAGTATTTT. Residues: CASSSLAGGDTQYF.

The V and J genes are TRBV30 and TRBJ2-3; 8 nucleotides agree with TRBD2. V lost 0 bases, J lost 7 bases, and 3 bases stayed unmatched. CDR1 is GTSNPN and CDR2 is SVGIG in the germline V gene (reference sequence). CDR3 length: 13 amino acids. CDR3 sequence: CAWSVAGANTQYF. The CDR3 DNA is TGTGCCTGGAGTGTAGCGGGAGCAAATACGCAGTATTTT. Combining the CDR3 with reference TRBV30 and TRBJ2-3 gives the whole variable domain SQTIHQWPATLVQPVGSPLSLECTVEGTSNPNLYWYRQAAGRGLQLLFYSVGIGQISSEVPQNLSASRPQDRQFILSSKKLLLSDSGFYLCAWSVAGANTQYFGPGTRLTVL.

This clone was observed once. The V and J genes are TRBV19 and TRBJ1-5; a weak D match, TRBD1 (6 bases). Looked up from germline, CDR1 is LNHDA and CDR2 is SQIVND (reference sequence). The V end was cut by 6 bases, the J end by 0 bases, with 9 bases between. The CDR3 covers 14 residues. Written as DNA, the CDR3 is TGTGCCAGTAGCGCAGGGGATAGCAATCAGCCCCAGCATTTT. This encodes CASSAGDSNQPQHF.

This clone has only a few counts. The chain combines TRBV7-3 with TRBJ2-3, with TRBD2 matching over 7 bases. V shed 5 bases, J shed 0 bases, and the junction held 11 bases outside the gene matches. CDR1 is SGHTA and CDR2 is FQGTGA in the germline V gene. CDR3 size: 17 residues. In DNA, the CDR3 is TGTGCCAGCAGCCCCGTCGGCAGCGGGGCCAGCACAGATACGCAGTATTTT. Amino acids: CASSPVGSGASTDTQYF. The variable domain in full, with the rest retrieved from reference TRBV7-3 and TRBJ2-3, is GAGVSQTPSNKVTEKGKYVELRCDPISGHTALYWYRQSLGQGPEFLIYFQGTGAADDSGLPNDRFFAVRPEGSVSTLKIQRTERGDSAVYLCASSPVGSGASTDTQYFGPGTRLTVL.

This clone has a single count. This sequence joins TRBV7-3 and TRBJ1-6, with D tentatively TRBD1 (5 bases). Germline lookup yields CDR1 SGHTA and CDR2 FQGTGA. This CDR3 region has 15 residues. The V end lost 3 bases, the J end lost 5 bases, and 11 bases lay between the germline ends. For the CDR3, the DNA is TGTGCCAGCAGCTTGGTAGCACAGGATAATTCACCCCTCCACTTT. The encoded protein is CASSLVAQDNSPLHF.

This clone came up a few times. This chain uses TRBV5-1 with TRBJ2-6; D is unresolved. Germline V CDR1 and CDR2: SGHRS, YFSETQ. The CDR3 loop spans 14 amino acids. V shed 1 base and J shed 3 bases, with 5 bases lying between them. For the CDR3, the DNA is TGCGCCAGCAGCTTGCCCAGTGGGGCCAACGTCCTGACTTTC. Its translation is CASSLPSGANVLTF.

The rearrangement links TRBV28 to TRBJ2-1, with 7 nucleotides matching TRBD1. CDR1 MDHEN and CDR2 SYDVKM come from the germline V gene. The V and J ends lost 11 bases and 6 bases, in that order; junction bases with no gene match: 10. The CDR3 is 13 amino acids. DNA for the CDR3: TGTGCCGGCGGACAGGCTATGAGCAATGAGCAGTTCTTC. It specifies CAGGQAMSNEQFF.

The chain has TRBV14 and TRBJ1-2; D possibly corresponds to TRBD1 (5 bases). Looked up from germline, CDR1 is SGHDN and CDR2 is FVKESK. Deletions cut 4 bases from V and 5 bases from J, with 14 bases between. The CDR3 extends over 14 amino acids. CDR3 coding DNA: TGTGCCAGCAGCCCCCCTTGGGGCCTGTATGGCTACACCTTC. It encodes CASSPPWGLYGYTF.

V is TRBV10-3 and J is TRBJ2-1; TRBD2 is a possible D gene (5 bases). Germline V gene sequence: CDR1 ENHRY, CDR2 SYGVKD. V dropped 8 bases and J dropped 4 bases, with 18 bases sitting between them. This CDR3 has 15 residues. The CDR3 coding sequence is TGTGCCATCGCAGGTGTGAGGGCGGAGTACAATGAGCAGTTCTTC. Its protein product is CAIAGVRAEYNEQFF.

This clone has just a few counts. The genes are TRBV18 and TRBJ1-1, with D unresolved. Trimming took off 3 bases at V and 3 bases at J, with 11 bases between the two ends. The germline CDR1 and CDR2 sequences are KGHSH and LQKENI. The CDR3 has 14 residues. In DNA, the CDR3 is TGTGCCAGCTCACCGAAACGCGGTGACACTGAAGCTTTCTTT. This sequence encodes CASSPKRGDTEAFF.

The chain is built from TRBV2 and TRBJ2-1; a weak D match, TRBD1 (7 bases). Germline CDR1 reads SNHLY; CDR2 reads FYNNEI. CDR3 length equals 15 residues. V was trimmed by 4 bases and J by 10 bases, leaving 20 bases between them. The DNA of the CDR3 is TGTGCCAGCAGTGTCATTCAGGGGGGTCCAGGGGAGCAGTTCTTC. Its protein is CASSVIQGGPGEQFF.

V and J are TRBV7-9 and TRBJ2-3; 9 bases agree with TRBD2. After removal of 6 bases from V and 2 bases from J, the junction contained 6 bases not matched to a gene. CDR3 size: 15 residues. Germline V CDR1 and CDR2: SEHNR, FQNEAQ (reference sequence). The CDR3 DNA reads as TGTGCCAGCAGACCTAGCGGGGACAACACAGATACGCAGTATTTT. This translates into CASRPSGDNTDTQYF.

The gene calls are TRBV5-1 and TRBJ1-4; 8 nucleotides align to TRBD1. The CDR3 is made up of 14 amino acids. V shed 2 bases and J 8 bases; nucleotides not matched to a gene: 5. Germline V CDR1 and CDR2: SGHRS, YFSETQ. CDR3 sequence reads: CASSLTGGGEKLFF. The CDR3 DNA reads as TGCGCCAGCAGCTTAACAGGGGGGGGAGAAAAACTGTTTTTT.

V usage is TRBV15 and J usage is TRBJ2-1, with 7 bases fitting TRBD2. Germline V gene sequence: CDR1 LNHNV, CDR2 YYDKDF (reference sequence). The V and J ends lost 0 bases and 16 bases, in that order; junction bases with no gene match: 12. The CDR3 loop spans 14 amino acids. The DNA of the CDR3 is TGTGCCACCAGCAGAGATCGGAGGGAGGGTAGTAAATTCTTC. Translated, it gives CATSRDRREGSKFF.

The chain has TRBV18 and TRBJ2-3, with 7 bases that match TRBD1. The trim removed 5 bases at V and 5 bases at J, leaving 4 bases unmatched. The germline gives CDR1 KGHSH, CDR2 LQKENI. The CDR3 covers 13 residues. The CDR3 here is CASSGQAVDTQYF. The CDR3, as DNA: TGTGCCAGCTCAGGACAGGCGGTAGATACGCAGTATTTT.

The sample holds one count of this clone. The V gene is TRBV28, the J gene TRBJ2-7; the D gene is possibly TRBD1 (5 bases). The CDR3 spans 12 residues. Trimming cost V 6 bases and J 3 bases, with 9 bases left between them. Germline-derived CDR1 and CDR2 are MDHEN and SYDVKM. CDR3 amino acids: CASRDTNYEQYF. The CDR3 DNA reads TGTGCCAGCAGGGACACTAACTACGAGCAGTACTTC.

This clone is a singleton in its sample. CDR3 protein: CASIGDYEQYF. Written as DNA, the CDR3 is TGTGCCAGCATCGGGGATTACGAGCAGTACTTC. The gene calls are TRBV27 and TRBJ2-7; D possibly corresponds to TRBD2 (5 bases). CDR1 MNHEY and CDR2 SMNVEV come from the germline V gene (reference sequence). Trimming pared 7 bases from V and 4 bases from J, leaving 8 bases between. CDR3 length equals 11 residues.

The V call is TRBV2, the J call TRBJ2-7; 7 bases align to TRBD1. CDR3 size: 15 residues. Germline V gene data show CDR1 as SNHLY and CDR2 as FYNNEI. Trimming removed 6 bases from V and 2 bases from J; junction bases left unmatched: 10. The CDR3 coding sequence is TGTGCCAGCAGCCAGGGGGATTATGGGGCCTACGAGCAGTACTTC. Its translation: CASSQGDYGAYEQYF.

This CDR3 reads CASSLGQASWAGELFF. CDR3 sequence (DNA): TGCGCCAGCAGCTTGGGACAGGCCTCCTGGGCCGGGGAGCTGTTTTTT. This sequence joins TRBV5-1 and TRBJ2-2; D possibly corresponds to TRBD1 (6 bases). The CDR3 consists of 16 residues. The V end was cut by 0 bases, the J end by 6 bases, with 15 bases between. The germline CDR1 and CDR2 sequences are SGHRS and YFSETQ.

The chain joins TRBV9 to TRBJ2-7; TRBD2 aligns across 8 bases. Trimming at V came to 4 bases and at J to 2 bases, leaving 5 bases not matched to a gene. The CDR3 is made up of 14 amino acids. Germline V CDR1 and CDR2: SGDLS, YYNGEE. The CDR3 DNA follows: TGTGCCAGCAGCCCGACTAGCGCGGCCTACGAGCAGTACTTC. It specifies CASSPTSAAYEQYF.